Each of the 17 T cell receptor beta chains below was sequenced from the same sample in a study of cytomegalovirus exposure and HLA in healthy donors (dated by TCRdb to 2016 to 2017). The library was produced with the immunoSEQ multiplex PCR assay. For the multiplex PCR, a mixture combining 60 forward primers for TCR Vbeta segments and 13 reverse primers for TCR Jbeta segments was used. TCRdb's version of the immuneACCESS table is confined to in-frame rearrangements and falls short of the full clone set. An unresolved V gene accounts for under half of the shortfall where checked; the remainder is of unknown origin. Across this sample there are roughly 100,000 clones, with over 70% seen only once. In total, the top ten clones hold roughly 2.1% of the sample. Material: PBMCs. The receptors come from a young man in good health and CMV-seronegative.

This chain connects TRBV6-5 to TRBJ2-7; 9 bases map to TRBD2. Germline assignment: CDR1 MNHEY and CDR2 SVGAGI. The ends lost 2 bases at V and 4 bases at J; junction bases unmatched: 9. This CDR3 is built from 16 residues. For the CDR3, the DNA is TGTGCCAGCAGTTACGGCGGCGGGAGGGCCGCGTACGAGCAGTACTTC. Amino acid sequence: CASSYGGGRAAYEQYF.

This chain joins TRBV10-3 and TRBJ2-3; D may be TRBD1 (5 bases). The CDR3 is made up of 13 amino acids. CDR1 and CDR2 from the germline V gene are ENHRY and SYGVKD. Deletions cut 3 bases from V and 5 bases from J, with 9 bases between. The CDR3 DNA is TGTGCCATCAGTGACAGGGCGGAAGATACGCAGTATTTT. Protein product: CAISDRAEDTQYF.

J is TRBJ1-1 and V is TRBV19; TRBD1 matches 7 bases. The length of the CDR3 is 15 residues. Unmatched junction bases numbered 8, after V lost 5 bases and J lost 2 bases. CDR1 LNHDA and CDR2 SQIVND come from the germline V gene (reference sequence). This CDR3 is CASSASGTANTEAFF. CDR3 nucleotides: TGTGCCAGTAGTGCCTCCGGGACAGCCAACACTGAAGCTTTCTTT. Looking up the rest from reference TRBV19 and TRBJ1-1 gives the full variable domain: DGGITQSPKYLFRKEGQNVTLSCEQNLNHDAMYWYRQDPGQGLRLIYYSQIVNDFQKGDIAEGYSVSREKKESFPLTVTSAQKNPTAFYLCASSASGTANTEAFFGQGTRLTVV.

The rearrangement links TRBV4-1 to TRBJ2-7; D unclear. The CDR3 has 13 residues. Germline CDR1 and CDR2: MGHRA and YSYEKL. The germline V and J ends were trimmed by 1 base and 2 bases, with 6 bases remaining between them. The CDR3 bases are TGCGCCAGCAGCCAAGGTGTCACCTACGAGCAGTACTTC. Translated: CASSQGVTYEQYF.

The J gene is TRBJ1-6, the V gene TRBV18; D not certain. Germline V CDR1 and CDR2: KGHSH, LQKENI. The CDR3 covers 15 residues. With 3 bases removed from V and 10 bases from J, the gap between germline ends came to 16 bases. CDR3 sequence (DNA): TGTGCCAGCTCACCGGTCGGTAGCGGGTCGTCACCCCTCCACTTT. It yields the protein CASSPVGSGSSPLHF. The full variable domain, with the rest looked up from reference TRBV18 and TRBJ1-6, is NAGVMQNPRHLVRRRGQEARLRCSPMKGHSHVYWYRQLPEEGLKFMVYLQKENIIDESGMPKERFSAEFPKEGPSILRIQQVVRGDSAAYFCASSPVGSGSSPLHFGNGTRLTVT.

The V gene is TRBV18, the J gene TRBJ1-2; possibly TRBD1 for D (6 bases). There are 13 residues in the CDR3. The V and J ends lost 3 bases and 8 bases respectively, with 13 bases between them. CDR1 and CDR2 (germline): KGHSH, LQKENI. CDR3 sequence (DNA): TGTGCCAGCTCACCTTTGGGGGCGCTGGGCTACACCTTC. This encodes CASSPLGALGYTF.

CDR3 region: CASSLMQGSYEQYF. The CDR3 region has the DNA TGTGCCAGCAGCTTAATGCAGGGCAGCTACGAGCAGTACTTC. This chain joins TRBV7-2 and TRBJ2-7; D is perhaps TRBD1 (5 bases). V was cut by 2 bases and J by 3 bases, with 11 bases left in between. This CDR3 contains 14 residues. The germline gives CDR1 SGHTA, CDR2 FQGNSA.

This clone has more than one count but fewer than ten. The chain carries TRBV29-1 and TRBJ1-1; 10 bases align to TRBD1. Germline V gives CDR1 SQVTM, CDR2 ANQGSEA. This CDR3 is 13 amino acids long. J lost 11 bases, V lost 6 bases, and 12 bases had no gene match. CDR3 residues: CSVRPRTGGEAFF. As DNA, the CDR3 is TGCAGCGTAAGACCCAGGACAGGGGGAGAGGCTTTCTTT.

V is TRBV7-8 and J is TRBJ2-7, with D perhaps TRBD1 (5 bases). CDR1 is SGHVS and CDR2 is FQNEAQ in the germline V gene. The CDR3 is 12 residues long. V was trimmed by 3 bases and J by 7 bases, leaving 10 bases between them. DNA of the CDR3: TGTGCCAGCAGCTTCCCTTCAGGGGAGCAGTACTTC. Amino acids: CASSFPSGEQYF.

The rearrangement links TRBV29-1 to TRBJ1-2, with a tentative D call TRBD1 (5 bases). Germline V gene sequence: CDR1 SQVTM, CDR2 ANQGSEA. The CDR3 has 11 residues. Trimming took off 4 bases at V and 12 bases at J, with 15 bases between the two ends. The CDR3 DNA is TGCAGCGTTGTTGTCGGGGACTCCAACACCTTC. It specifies CSVVVGDSNTF.

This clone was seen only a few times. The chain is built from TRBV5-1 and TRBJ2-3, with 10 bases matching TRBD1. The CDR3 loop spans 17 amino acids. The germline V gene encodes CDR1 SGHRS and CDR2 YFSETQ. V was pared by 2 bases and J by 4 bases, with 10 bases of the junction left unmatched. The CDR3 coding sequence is TGCGCCAGCAGCTTAGCTCCGGGACAGGGGAGTTCAGATACGCAGTATTTT. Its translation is CASSLAPGQGSSDTQYF.

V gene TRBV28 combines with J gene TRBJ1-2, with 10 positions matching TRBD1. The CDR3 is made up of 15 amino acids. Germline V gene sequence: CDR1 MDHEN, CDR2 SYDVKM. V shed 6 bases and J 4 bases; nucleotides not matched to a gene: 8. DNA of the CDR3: TGTGCCAGCAGAGACTGGACAGGGGGAACCTATGGCTACACCTTC. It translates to CASRDWTGGTYGYTF.

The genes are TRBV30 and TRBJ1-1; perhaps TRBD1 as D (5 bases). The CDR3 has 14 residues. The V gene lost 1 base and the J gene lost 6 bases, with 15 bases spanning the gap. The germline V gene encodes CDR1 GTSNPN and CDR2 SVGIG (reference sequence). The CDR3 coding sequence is TGTGCCTGGAGTGCCGTCGTCTCGGGGGCTGAAGCTTTCTTT. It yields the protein CAWSAVVSGAEAFF. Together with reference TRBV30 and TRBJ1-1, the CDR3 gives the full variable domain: SQTIHQWPATLVQPVGSPLSLECTVEGTSNPNLYWYRQAAGRGLQLLFYSVGIGQISSEVPQNLSASRPQDRQFILSSKKLLLSDSGFYLCAWSAVVSGAEAFFGQGTRLTVV.

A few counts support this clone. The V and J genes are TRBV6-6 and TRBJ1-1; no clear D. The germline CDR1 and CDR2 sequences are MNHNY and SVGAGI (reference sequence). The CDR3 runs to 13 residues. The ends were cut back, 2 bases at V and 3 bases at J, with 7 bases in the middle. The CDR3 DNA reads TGTGCCAGCAGTTACCCCGCGGACACTGAAGCTTTCTTT. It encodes CASSYPADTEAFF.

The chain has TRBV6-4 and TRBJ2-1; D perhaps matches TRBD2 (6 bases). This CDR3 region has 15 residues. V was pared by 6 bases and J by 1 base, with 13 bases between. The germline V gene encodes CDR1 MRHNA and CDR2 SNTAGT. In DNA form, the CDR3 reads TGTGCCAGCAGCCCACTAGCTGGGTCCTACAATGAGCAGTTCTTC. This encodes CASSPLAGSYNEQFF.

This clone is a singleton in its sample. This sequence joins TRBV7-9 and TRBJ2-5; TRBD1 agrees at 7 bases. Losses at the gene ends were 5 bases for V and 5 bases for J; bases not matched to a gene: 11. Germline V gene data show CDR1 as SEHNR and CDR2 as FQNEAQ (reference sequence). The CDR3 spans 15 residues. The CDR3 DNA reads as TGTGCCAGCAGCCGAGGGGGCAGGGAATCGGAGACCCAGTACTTC. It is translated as CASSRGGRESETQYF.

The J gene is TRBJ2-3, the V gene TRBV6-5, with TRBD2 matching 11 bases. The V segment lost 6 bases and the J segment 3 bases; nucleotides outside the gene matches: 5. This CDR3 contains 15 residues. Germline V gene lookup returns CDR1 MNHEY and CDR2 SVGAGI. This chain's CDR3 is CASSPLAGGTDTQYF. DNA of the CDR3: TGTGCCAGCAGCCCCCTAGCGGGGGGTACAGATACGCAGTATTTT.